This T cell receptor beta chain emerged from a study of blood T cell repertoires in COVID-19. V gave up 3 bases and J gave up 6 bases, with 13 bases separating them. This CDR3 comprises 14 residues. CDR1 and CDR2 (germline): SGHTA, FQGNSA. TCRdb keeps only in-frame clones here, not all; method: immunoSEQ multiplex PCR. The sample lists 140,000 or so clones, 87% seen once, with 8.6% in the top ten. The TCR originated in a woman in her forties or fifties with active or convalescent COVID-19. The source material was peripheral blood. The rearrangement joins TRBV7-2 to TRBJ2-3; D may be TRBD2 (5 bases). CDR3 DNA sequence: TGTGCCAGCAGCTTCCTAGCTATACCCGATACGCAGTATTTT. Translated: CASSFLAIPDTQYF.